This record looks at one T cell receptor beta chain sequence and its context. The antigen it recognizes is unknown. Per-base qualities were not stored, and no clone one base away is much larger. The CDR3 spans 15 residues, from the cysteine through the phenylalanine. The CDR3 DNA has 45 bases and is translated from base 1. This record belongs to a study of blood T cell repertoires in COVID-19 (dated by TCRdb to the early 2020s). With respect to the entire study: Collaborator samples came from the United States, Italy and Spain and covered acute and convalescent phases of COVID-19. Samples came from the ongoing ImmuneRACE study (first 160 participants) plus 1,254 subjects from 6 global collaborators. Nearly every sample came with metadata listing a de-identified subject ID, COVID-19 status, age in years and sex. The material from the prospective study consisted of cDNA or gDNA derived from T cells, B-cell-depleted T cells, or PBMCs. Where available, HLA class I and class II types were obtained from metadata supplied by the sample provider rather than from assay-based typing. A freely available public database, intended as a resource for researchers studying the immune response to SARS-CoV-2, is where the repertoires were released. Deeply sampled blood TCRbeta repertoires from subjects exposed to, actively infected with, or recovered from COVID-19 were included in the dataset.

What the authors observed across the whole study: The quantity of clinical and demographic metadata differed by source and by participant and was supplied without curation.

TCRbeta CDR3 regions were amplified from genomic DNA by means of the immunoSEQ Assay, a bias-controlled multiplex PCR. In the paper's pipeline: Nucleated cell counts per sample were estimated from amplification of reference gene primers within the assay. To quantify the absolute abundance of each unique TCRbeta CDR3 rearrangement, sequence reads were collapsed and filtered. For each sample, productive Simpson clonality was calculated by taking the square root of Simpson's diversity index across productive rearrangements. In its TCRdb copy, this immuneACCESS table keeps in-frame sequences only and misses some clones. Where compared with another copy, unresolved V genes explain less than half of these, and the others have no known cause. V and J calls and clone size are given by that table; D and trimming were obtained from the DNA. This sample comprises 290,000 or so clones, 70% to 90% of them detected only once. The ten largest clones add up to about 5.1% of the sample.

Whole blood was collected in K2EDTA tubes by collaborating institutions according to the institutions' own protocols. For TCRbeta analysis, collaborators shipped samples in one of three forms: frozen whole blood, isolated PBMCs, or DNA extracted from either of those sample types. The source is a man in his forties or fifties with active or convalescent COVID-19. The chain couples TRBV21-1 to TRBJ2-2; the DNA was not used to check the table's D call, TRBD1. TRBV21-1 is a pseudogene segment. The sequenced sample was peripheral blood. The nucleotide sequence reads as follows: TGTGCCAGCAGCAACAGGGGGTCGTCCCCCGGGGAGCTGTTTTTT. Translation gives CASSNRGSSPGELFF.